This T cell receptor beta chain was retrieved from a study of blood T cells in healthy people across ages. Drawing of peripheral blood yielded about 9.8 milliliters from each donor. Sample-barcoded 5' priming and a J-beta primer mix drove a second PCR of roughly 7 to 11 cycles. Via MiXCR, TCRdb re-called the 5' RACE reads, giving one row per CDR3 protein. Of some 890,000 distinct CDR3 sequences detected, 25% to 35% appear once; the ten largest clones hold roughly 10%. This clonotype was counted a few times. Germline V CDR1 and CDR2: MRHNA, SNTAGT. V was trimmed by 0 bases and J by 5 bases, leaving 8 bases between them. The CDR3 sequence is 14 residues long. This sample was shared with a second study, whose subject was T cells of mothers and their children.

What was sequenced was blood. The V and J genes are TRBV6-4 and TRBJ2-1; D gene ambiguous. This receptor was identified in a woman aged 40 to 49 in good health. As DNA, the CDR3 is TGTGCCAGCAGTGACTCGAATCTGGACAATGAGCAGTTCTTC. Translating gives CASSDSNLDNEQFF.